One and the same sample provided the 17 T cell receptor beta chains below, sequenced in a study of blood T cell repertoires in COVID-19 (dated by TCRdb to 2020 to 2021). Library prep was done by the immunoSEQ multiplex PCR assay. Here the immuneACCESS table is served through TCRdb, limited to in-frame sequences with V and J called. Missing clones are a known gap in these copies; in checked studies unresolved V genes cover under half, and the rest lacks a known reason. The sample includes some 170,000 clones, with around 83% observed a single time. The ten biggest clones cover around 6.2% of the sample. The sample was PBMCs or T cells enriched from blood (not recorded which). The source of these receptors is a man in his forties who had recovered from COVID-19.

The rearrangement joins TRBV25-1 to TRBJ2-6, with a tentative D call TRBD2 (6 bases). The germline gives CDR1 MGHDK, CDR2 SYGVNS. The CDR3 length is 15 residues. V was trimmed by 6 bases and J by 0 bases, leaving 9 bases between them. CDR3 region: CASSLGGSGANVLTF. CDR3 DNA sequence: TGTGCCAGCAGCCTCGGGGGCTCTGGGGCCAACGTCCTGACTTTC.

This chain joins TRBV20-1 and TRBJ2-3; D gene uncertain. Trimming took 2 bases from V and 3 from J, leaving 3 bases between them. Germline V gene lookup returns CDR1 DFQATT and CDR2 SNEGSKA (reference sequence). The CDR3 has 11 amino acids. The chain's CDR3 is CSARQTDTQYF. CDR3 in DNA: TGCAGTGCTAGACAAACAGATACGCAGTATTTT.

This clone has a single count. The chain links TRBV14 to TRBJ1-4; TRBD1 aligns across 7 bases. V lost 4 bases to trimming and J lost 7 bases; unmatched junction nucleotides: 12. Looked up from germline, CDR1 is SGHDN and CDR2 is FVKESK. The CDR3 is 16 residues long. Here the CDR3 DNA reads TGTGCCAGCAGCCCTGGACCCGGGACAGAAGGTGAAAAACTGTTTTTT. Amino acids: CASSPGPGTEGEKLFF. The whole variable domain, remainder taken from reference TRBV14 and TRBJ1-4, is EAGVTQFPSHSVIEKGQTVTLRCDPISGHDNLYWYRRVMGKEIKFLLHFVKESKQDESGMPNNRFLAERTGGTYSTLKVQPAELEDSGVYFCASSPGPGTEGEKLFFGSGTQLSVL.

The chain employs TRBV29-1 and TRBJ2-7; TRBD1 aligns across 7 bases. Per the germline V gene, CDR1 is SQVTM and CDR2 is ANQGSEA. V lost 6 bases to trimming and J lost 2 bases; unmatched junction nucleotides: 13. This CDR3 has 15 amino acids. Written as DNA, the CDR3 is TGCAGCGTGGGGGCACAGGGGCTAATCCCCTACGAGCAGTACTTC. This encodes CSVGAQGLIPYEQYF.

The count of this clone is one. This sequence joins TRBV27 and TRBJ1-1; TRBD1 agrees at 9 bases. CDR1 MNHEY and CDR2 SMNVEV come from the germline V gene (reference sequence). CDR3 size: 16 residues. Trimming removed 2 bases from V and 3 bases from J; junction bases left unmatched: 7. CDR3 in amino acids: CASSLAGTGLDTEAFF. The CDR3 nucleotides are TGTGCCAGCAGTTTAGCCGGGACAGGGTTGGACACTGAAGCTTTCTTT.

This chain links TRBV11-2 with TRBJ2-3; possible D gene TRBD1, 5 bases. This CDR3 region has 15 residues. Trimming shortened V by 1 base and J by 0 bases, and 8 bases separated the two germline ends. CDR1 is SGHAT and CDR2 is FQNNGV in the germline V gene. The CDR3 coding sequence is TGTGCCAGCAGCTTAGGACAGTTAAGCACAGATACGCAGTATTTT. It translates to CASSLGQLSTDTQYF. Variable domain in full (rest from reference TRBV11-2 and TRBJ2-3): EAGVAQSPRYKIIEKRQSVAFWCNPISGHATLYWYQQILGQGPKLLIQFQNNGVVDDSQLPKDRFSAERLKGVDSTLKIQPAKLEDSAVYLCASSLGQLSTDTQYFGPGTRLTVL.

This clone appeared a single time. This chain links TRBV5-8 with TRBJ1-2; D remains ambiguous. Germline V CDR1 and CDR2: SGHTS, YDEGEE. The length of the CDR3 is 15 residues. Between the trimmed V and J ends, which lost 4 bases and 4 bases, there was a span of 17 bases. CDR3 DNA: TGTGCCAGCAGCAGAGGGTGGGGAGGCGGCTATGGCTACACCTTC. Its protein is CASSRGWGGGYGYTF.

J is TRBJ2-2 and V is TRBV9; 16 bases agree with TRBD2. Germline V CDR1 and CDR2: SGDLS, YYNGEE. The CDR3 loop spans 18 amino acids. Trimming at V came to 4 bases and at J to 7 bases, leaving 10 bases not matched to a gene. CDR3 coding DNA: TGTGCCAGCAGCTTCCCGGGACTAGCGGGAGGGCCTGACGGGGAGCTGTTTTTT. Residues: CASSFPGLAGGPDGELFF.

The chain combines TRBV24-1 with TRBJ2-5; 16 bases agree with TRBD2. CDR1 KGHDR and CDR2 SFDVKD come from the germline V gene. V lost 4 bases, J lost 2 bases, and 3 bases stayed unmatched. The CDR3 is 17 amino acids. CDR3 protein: CATSEGTSGGGQETQYF. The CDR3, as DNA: TGTGCCACCAGTGAAGGGACTAGCGGGGGGGGGCAAGAGACCCAGTACTTC.

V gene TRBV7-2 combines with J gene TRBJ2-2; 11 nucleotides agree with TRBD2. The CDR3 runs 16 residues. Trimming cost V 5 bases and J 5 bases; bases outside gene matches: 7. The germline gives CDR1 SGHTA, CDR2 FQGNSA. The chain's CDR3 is CASSPRLAGRTGELFF. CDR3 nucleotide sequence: TGTGCCAGCAGCCCCCGACTAGCGGGAAGGACCGGGGAGCTGTTTTTT.

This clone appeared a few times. The DNA for the CDR3 is TGTGCCTGGAGTCGACCCACAGGGACTGAAGCTTTCTTT. Translating it yields CAWSRPTGTEAFF. The chain couples TRBV30 to TRBJ1-1, with a weak D call TRBD1 (6 bases). The CDR3 has 13 amino acids. Germline V lookup: CDR1 GTSNPN, CDR2 SVGIG (reference sequence). V was clipped by 2 bases and J by 5 bases, with 12 bases between them.

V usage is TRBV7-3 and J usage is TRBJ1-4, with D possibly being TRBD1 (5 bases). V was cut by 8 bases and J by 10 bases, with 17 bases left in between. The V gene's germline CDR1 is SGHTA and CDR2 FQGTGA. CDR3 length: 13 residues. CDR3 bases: TGTGCCAGCGCGGTATCGGTTGGGGCAAAACTGTTTTTT. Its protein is CASAVSVGAKLFF.

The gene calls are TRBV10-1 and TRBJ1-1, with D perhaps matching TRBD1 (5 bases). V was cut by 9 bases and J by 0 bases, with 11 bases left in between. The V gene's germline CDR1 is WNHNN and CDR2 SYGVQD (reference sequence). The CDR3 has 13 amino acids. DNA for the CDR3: TGCGCCAGTAGACAGAATATGAACACTGAAGCTTTCTTT. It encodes CASRQNMNTEAFF.

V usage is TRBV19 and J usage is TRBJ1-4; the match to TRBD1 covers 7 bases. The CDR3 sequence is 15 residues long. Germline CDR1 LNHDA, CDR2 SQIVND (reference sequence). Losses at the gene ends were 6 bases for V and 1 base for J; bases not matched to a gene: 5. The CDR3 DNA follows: TGTGCCAGTAGGCGCGACAGGGTAACTAATGAAAAACTGTTTTTT. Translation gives CASRRDRVTNEKLFF. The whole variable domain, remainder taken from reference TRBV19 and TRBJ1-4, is DGGITQSPKYLFRKEGQNVTLSCEQNLNHDAMYWYRQDPGQGLRLIYYSQIVNDFQKGDIAEGYSVSREKKESFPLTVTSAQKNPTAFYLCASRRDRVTNEKLFFGSGTQLSVL.

CDR3 nucleotide sequence: TGTGCCAGCAGCCAGGGACAGGGGTCCCCCAGGGGAACTGAAGCTTTCTTT. As protein: CASSQGQGSPRGTEAFF. This chain uses TRBV3-1 (or the pseudogene TRBV3-2) with TRBJ1-1, with 10 nucleotides matching TRBD1. Germline assignment: CDR1 LGHDT and CDR2 YNNKEL (reference sequence). Germline trimming cut 3 bases from V and 5 bases from J; bases unmatched to any gene: 12. This CDR3 comprises 17 residues.

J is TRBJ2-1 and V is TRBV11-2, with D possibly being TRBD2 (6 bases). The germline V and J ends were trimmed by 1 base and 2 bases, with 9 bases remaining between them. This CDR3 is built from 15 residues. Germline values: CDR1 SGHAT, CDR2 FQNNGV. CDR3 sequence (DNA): TGTGCCAGCAGCTTAGGGGTAGCGGCCTACAATGAGCAGTTCTTC. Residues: CASSLGVAAYNEQFF.

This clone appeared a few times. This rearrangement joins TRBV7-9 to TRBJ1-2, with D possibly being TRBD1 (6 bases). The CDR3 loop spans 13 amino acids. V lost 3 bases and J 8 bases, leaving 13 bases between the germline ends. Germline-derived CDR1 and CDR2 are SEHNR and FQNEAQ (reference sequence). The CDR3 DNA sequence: TGTGCCAGCAGCTTTGACAGGTTGGGCGGCTACACCTTC. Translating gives CASSFDRLGGYTF.